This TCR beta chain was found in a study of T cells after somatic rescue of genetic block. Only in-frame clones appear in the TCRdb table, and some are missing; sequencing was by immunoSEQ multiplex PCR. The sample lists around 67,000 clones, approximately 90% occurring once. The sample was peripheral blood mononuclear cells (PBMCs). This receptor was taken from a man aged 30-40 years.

In DNA form, the CDR3 reads TGTGCCAGCAGCTTAGCGGGAGTCTACAATGAGCAGTTCTTC. Translation: CASSLAGVYNEQFF. V and J are TRBV7-2 and TRBJ2-1, with D tentatively TRBD2 (5 bases). V lost 0 bases to trimming and J lost 3 bases, with 6 bases between them. The CDR3 consists of 14 residues. CDR1 SGHTA and CDR2 FQGNSA come from the germline V gene.